A single sample is the source of the 20 T cell receptor beta chains below, sequenced in a study of metastatic and nonmetastatic thyroid tumors. Not a single patient had been given any form of treatment at any point before undergoing thyroid surgery. TCRdb called clones again from the PCR reads with MiXCR. The repertoire consists of tens of thousands of clones, with around an eighth occurring once and the leading ten covering roughly an eighth. The sequenced material came from blood. These receptors came from a female donor with papillary thyroid cancer or a benign thyroid nodule (not recorded which). Some clones in this sample may be carry-over from other donors' samples.

This clone was counted many times. This chain links TRBV2 with TRBJ2-1; D ambiguous. The CDR3 spans 15 residues. V shed 5 bases and J shed 0 bases, with 11 bases lying between them. Germline-derived CDR1 and CDR2 are SNHLY and FYNNEI. The CDR3 spells CASSPSESSYNEQFF. CDR3 bases: TGTGCCAGCAGTCCCAGCGAAAGCTCCTACAATGAGCAGTTCTTC.

This clone occurred many times. This chain's CDR3 is CATSTPGGVSNYGYTF. CDR3 nucleotide sequence: TGTGCCACCAGCACCCCGGGAGGGGTGTCGAACTATGGCTACACCTTC. The rearrangement uses TRBV6-1 and TRBJ1-2, with TRBD1 as a possible D gene (5 bases). V shed 10 bases and J shed 2 bases, with 23 bases lying between them. Per germline, CDR1 MNHNS and CDR2 SASEGT. The CDR3 is 16 amino acids.

This clone came up a few times. The gene calls are TRBV28 and TRBJ2-3, with D tentatively TRBD2 (7 bases). The CDR3 has 15 amino acids. V was pared by 6 bases and J by 3 bases, with 16 bases between. CDR1 is MDHEN, CDR2 SYDVKM, per germline. For the CDR3, the DNA is TGTGCCAGCAGAGTGGGTGGGGGGGCGACAGATACGCAGTATTTT. Protein product: CASRVGGGATDTQYF.

This clone was seen more than once but under ten times. The V gene is TRBV14, the J gene TRBJ2-3; D is perhaps TRBD2 (5 bases). CDR3 size: 16 residues. V was cut by 1 base and J by 0 bases, with 11 bases left in between. The germline gives CDR1 SGHDN, CDR2 FVKESK. The CDR3 sequence: CASSQGLARSTDTQYF. CDR3 nucleotide sequence: TGTGCCAGCAGCCAAGGTCTAGCTCGTAGCACAGATACGCAGTATTTT.

This sequence joins TRBV20-1 and TRBJ2-1, with TRBD2 matching 11 bases. The germline V gene has CDR1 DFQATT and CDR2 SNEGSKA (reference sequence). Trimming at V came to 1 base and at J to 10 bases, leaving 6 bases not matched to a gene. The CDR3 is 14 residues long. In DNA, the CDR3 is TGCAGTGCTAGAGGACTAGCGGGGCATGGAGAGCAGTTCTTC. Its protein product is CSARGLAGHGEQFF.

This clone was seen repeatedly, ten times or more. The V call is TRBV27, the J call TRBJ1-2; tentative D call: TRBD1 (5 bases). Germline V gives CDR1 MNHEY, CDR2 SMNVEV (reference sequence). The CDR3 runs 15 residues. The V end was cut by 5 bases, the J end by 5 bases, with 18 bases between. The CDR3 region is CASSPKRQSSYGYTF. The CDR3 DNA reads TGTGCCAGCAGTCCAAAACGACAGTCTAGTTATGGCTACACCTTC.

The V gene is TRBV28, the J gene TRBJ2-1; D ambiguous. This CDR3 is built from 13 residues. The V end lost 2 bases, the J end lost 9 bases, and 11 bases lay between the germline ends. Germline V gives CDR1 MDHEN, CDR2 SYDVKM. The CDR3 bases are TGTGCCAGCAGTTTAGGGAAAGCCGGTGAGCAGTTCTTC. Its protein product is CASSLGKAGEQFF.

In its sample, this clone was seen many times. This chain connects TRBV4-2 to TRBJ2-1; TRBD2 agrees at 9 bases. CDR1 is LGHNA and CDR2 is YNFKEQ in the germline V gene. Trimming removed 3 bases from V and 3 bases from J; junction bases left unmatched: 3. The CDR3 runs 15 residues. CDR3 in amino acids: CASSQGREGYNEQFF. CDR3 in DNA: TGTGCCAGCAGCCAGGGGCGGGAGGGCTACAATGAGCAGTTCTTC.

This clone occurred once. This chain links TRBV20-1 with TRBJ2-5, with TRBD1 matching over 10 bases. From germline, CDR1 is DFQATT and CDR2 SNEGSKA (reference sequence). The CDR3 is made up of 16 amino acids. With 0 bases clipped from V and 5 bases from J, the junction kept 9 bases outside the gene matches. Written as DNA, the CDR3 is TGCAGTGCTAGAGATAGTAAACGGGACAGGGGCGAGACCCAGTACTTC. Its protein product is CSARDSKRDRGETQYF.

This clone has a count of ten or more. The J gene is TRBJ1-1, the V gene TRBV19; no firm D call. CDR1 is LNHDA and CDR2 is SQIVND in the germline V gene (reference sequence). This CDR3 has 13 residues. V was shortened by 5 bases and J by 4 bases, with 11 bases between the two germline ends. The CDR3: CASSYGGTTEAFF. The CDR3 region has the DNA TGTGCCAGTAGTTACGGAGGAACCACTGAAGCTTTCTTT.

This clone was observed at least ten times. V usage is TRBV27 and J usage is TRBJ2-7; D is undetermined. The CDR3 runs to 14 residues. Germline values: CDR1 MNHEY, CDR2 SMNVEV (reference sequence). V was pared by 4 bases and J by 1 base, with 11 bases between. CDR3 DNA sequence: TGTGCCAGCAGTTCGGGTCTCCAATCCTACGAGCAGTACTTC. It encodes CASSSGLQSYEQYF.

The sample holds a few counts of this clone. CDR3 in amino acids: CASRDSYTDTQYF. The CDR3 DNA is TGTGCCAGCCGGGACAGCTACACAGATACGCAGTATTTT. The gene calls are TRBV12-3 or TRBV12-4 and TRBJ2-3, with 7 bases matching TRBD1. After removal of 8 bases from V and 2 bases from J, the junction contained 4 bases not matched to a gene. This CDR3 spans 13 amino acids.

This clone was counted at least ten times. V usage is TRBV11-2 and J usage is TRBJ2-1, with TRBD2 identical over 12 bases. CDR1 and CDR2 (germline): SGHAT, FQNNGV. V trimming: 1 base; J trimming: 5 bases; junction bases outside the gene matches: 3. The CDR3 sequence is 16 residues long. The CDR3 is CASSLGLAGEDNEQFF. The CDR3 region has the DNA TGTGCCAGCAGCTTAGGACTAGCGGGAGAAGACAATGAGCAGTTCTTC.

This clone was recorded many times. This rearrangement joins TRBV12-3 or TRBV12-4 to TRBJ2-5; D is unclear. The CDR3 runs 13 residues. The V end was cut by 2 bases, the J end by 3 bases, with 7 bases between. The CDR3 DNA reads TGTGCCAGCAGTTTAAGTAGGAAAGAGACCCAGTACTTC. This gives the protein CASSLSRKETQYF.

This clone was counted ten times or more. V usage is TRBV4-2 and J usage is TRBJ1-1; D is uncertain. Trimming took off 3 bases at V and 1 base at J, with 12 bases between the two ends. The CDR3 has 15 residues. CDR1 and CDR2 (germline): LGHNA, YNFKEQ. CDR3: CASSHADTANTEAFF. The CDR3 nucleotides read TGTGCCAGCAGCCACGCTGACACCGCGAACACTGAAGCTTTCTTT.

This clone was observed at least ten times. The junction differs from germline at one of its ends, possibly a read error. V is TRBV7-3 and J is TRBJ2-2, with D perhaps assigned TRBD1 or TRBD2 (5 bases each). This CDR3 contains 13 residues. Germline V gives CDR1 SGHTA, CDR2 FQGTGA. In DNA, the CDR3 is TGTGTCAGCAGCCGAGGGACCACCGGGGAGCTGTTTTTT. Its protein product is CVSSRGTTGELFF.

This clone was counted at least ten times. The J gene is TRBJ2-1, the V gene TRBV27; no clear D. Trimming cost V 2 bases and J 7 bases, with 15 bases left between them. Germline assignment: CDR1 MNHEY and CDR2 SMNVEV (reference sequence). The CDR3 has 15 residues. DNA for the CDR3: TGTGCCAGCAGTTTACGGCCAGGTGGCTATAATGAGCAGTTCTTC. This gives the protein CASSLRPGGYNEQFF.

Concerning this clone: At one boundary the junction diverges from the germline segment, which might be a read error. This chain uses TRBV11-2 with TRBJ1-2; possible D gene TRBD1, 5 bases. Germline V gives CDR1 SGHAT, CDR2 FQNNGV. This CDR3 has 14 amino acids. The CDR3 DNA reads as TGTGCCAGCAGCTCTACGGGGACGGTCTATGGCTACGCCTTC. As protein: CASSSTGTVYGYAF.

The chain recombines TRBV12-3 or TRBV12-4 with TRBJ2-1, with a tentative D call TRBD2 (5 bases). CDR3 length equals 15 residues. Trimming pared 6 bases from V and 0 bases from J, leaving 12 bases between. This chain's CDR3 is CASSISGISYNEQFF. In DNA form, the CDR3 reads TGTGCCAGCAGCATATCGGGGATCTCCTACAATGAGCAGTTCTTC.

This clone has ten or more counts. This sequence joins TRBV7-2 and TRBJ2-7; 10 nucleotides agree with TRBD2. This CDR3 has 18 amino acids. Germline V gene lookup returns CDR1 SGHTA and CDR2 FQGNSA. J lost 0 bases, V lost 5 bases, and 13 bases had no gene match. The CDR3 bases are TGTGCCAGCAGCGAACCGCCCGGGACTAGCGCTTACTCCTACGAGCAGTACTTC. Protein sequence: CASSEPPGTSAYSYEQYF.